This entry lists 28 T cell receptor beta chains sequenced from one sample in a study of T cell changes during pregnancy in multiple sclerosis. Generated by immunoSEQ multiplex PCR, the TCRdb table keeps only in-frame clones and is missing some. This table holds about 93,000 clones, about 92% found once. The specimen comprised peripheral blood, sampled after pregnancy. The origin of the receptors is a female donor with multiple sclerosis, enrolled in a pregnancy study.

The chain is built from TRBV7-8 and TRBJ1-2; 9 bases line up with TRBD1. Germline V CDR1 and CDR2: SGHVS, FQNEAQ. This CDR3 spans 15 amino acids. V dropped 0 bases and J dropped 4; count of bases not matched to a gene: 3. CDR3 residues: CASSLADRGAYGYTF. CDR3 in DNA: TGTGCCAGCAGCTTAGCAGACAGGGGGGCCTATGGCTACACCTTC.

The chain recombines TRBV6-5 with TRBJ2-7; TRBD1 might be the D (6 bases). Per the germline V gene, CDR1 is MNHEY and CDR2 is SVGAGI. The CDR3 contains 14 residues. V shed 4 bases and J shed 0 bases, with 10 bases lying between them. The CDR3 bases are TGTGCCAGCAGTTTCGACAGGCTCTCCTACGAGCAGTACTTC. This codes for CASSFDRLSYEQYF.

Points on this clone: A read error may account for a junction end that differs from germline. The V call is TRBV5-1, the J call TRBJ1-3, with D tentatively TRBD1 (5 bases). The CDR3 contains 14 residues. Looked up from germline, CDR1 is SGHRS and CDR2 is YFSETQ. The CDR3 here is CASSLGGSRNTIYF. CDR3 DNA: TGCGCCAGCAGCTTGGGGGGCTCTAGAAACACCATATATTTT.

This clone was seen just once. The gene calls are TRBV6-6 and TRBJ2-1, with unresolved D. The V gene's germline CDR1 is MNHNY and CDR2 SVGAGI (reference sequence). V gave up 5 bases and J gave up 10 bases, with 9 bases separating them. The CDR3 is 11 amino acids. CDR3 in amino acids: CASSESREQFF. The CDR3 DNA follows: TGTGCCAGCAGTGAGAGTCGGGAGCAGTTCTTC.

The chain uses TRBV27 and TRBJ2-7; TRBD2 agrees at 7 bases. The CDR3 is 15 residues long. V lost 0 bases and J lost 5; bases outside the gene matches: 7. Germline V gene data show CDR1 as MNHEY and CDR2 as SMNVEV (reference sequence). The DNA of the CDR3 is TGTGCCAGCAGTTTATCTCGGGGAGGGTTGAACGAGCAGTACTTC. It translates to CASSLSRGGLNEQYF.

The chain carries TRBV5-4 and TRBJ2-7; D remains ambiguous. The CDR3 runs 14 residues. The V and J ends lost 0 bases and 3 bases respectively, with 10 bases between them. Per germline, CDR1 SGHNT and CDR2 YYREEE (reference sequence). CDR3 region: CASSLDIEDYEQYF. CDR3 DNA sequence: TGTGCCAGCAGCTTGGATATCGAGGACTACGAGCAGTACTTC.

V gene TRBV2 combines with J gene TRBJ1-2, with 7 bases fitting TRBD1. The CDR3 is 12 residues long. Germline loops: CDR1 SNHLY, CDR2 FYNNEI. Trimming took 10 bases from V and 5 from J; bases not matched to a gene: 7. DNA of the CDR3: TGTGCCACCCCAAGGGGGCTGTATGGCTACACCTTC. Translated, it gives CATPRGLYGYTF. Looking up the rest from reference TRBV2 and TRBJ1-2 gives the full variable domain: EPEVTQTPSHQVTQMGQEVILRCVPISNHLYFYWYRQILGQKVEFLVSFYNNEISEKSEIFDDQFSVERPDGSNFTLKIRSTKLEDSAMYFCATPRGLYGYTFGSGTRLTVV.

The CDR3: CASSIRGQRGEQYF. CDR3 coding DNA: TGTGCCAGTAGTATCAGAGGACAGAGGGGCGAGCAGTACTTC. V gene TRBV19 combines with J gene TRBJ2-7; D may be TRBD1 (6 bases). Germline CDR1 is LNHDA and CDR2 is SQIVND (reference sequence). Trimming shortened V by 3 bases and J by 6 bases, and 15 bases separated the two germline ends. The CDR3 sequence is 14 residues long.

The chain uses TRBV2 and TRBJ1-3, with D perhaps matching TRBD1 (5 bases). Trimming took 5 bases from V and 0 from J, leaving 11 bases between them. CDR3 length: 15 amino acids. CDR1 SNHLY and CDR2 FYNNEI come from the germline V gene. The CDR3 DNA follows: TGTGCCAGCAGTCAGGACACGTCCTCTGGAAACACCATATATTTT. This codes for CASSQDTSSGNTIYF.

The J gene is TRBJ1-2, the V gene TRBV19; D perhaps matches TRBD1 (6 bases). Trimming left V 10 bases short and J 7 bases short, with 22 bases between. The CDR3 is 14 amino acids. Germline lookup yields CDR1 LNHDA and CDR2 SQIVND (reference sequence). The CDR3: CATQPPPGEGGYTF. In DNA form, the CDR3 reads TGTGCCACCCAGCCTCCACCAGGGGAGGGTGGCTACACCTTC.

The V call is TRBV6-1, the J call TRBJ1-2; 8 bases map to TRBD1. CDR1 and CDR2 from the germline V gene are MNHNS and SASEGT. The length of the CDR3 is 14 residues. The V and J ends lost 3 bases and 11 bases, in that order; junction bases with no gene match: 11. The CDR3 DNA sequence: TGTGCCAGCAGTGATGGGTCGGCAGGGGGCGGGTACACCTTC. It translates to CASSDGSAGGGYTF.

This chain links TRBV29-1 with TRBJ1-2; no reliable D call. CDR3 size: 12 residues. V was shortened by 7 bases and J by 2 bases, with 11 bases between the two germline ends. The germline gives CDR1 SQVTM, CDR2 ANQGSEA. The CDR3 spells CSADEGNYGYTF. Here the CDR3 DNA reads TGCAGCGCAGACGAGGGAAACTATGGCTACACCTTC.

The sample holds a few counts of this clone. The chain uses TRBV7-6 and TRBJ2-7; possibly TRBD2 for D (5 bases). CDR1 SGHVS and CDR2 FNYEAQ come from the germline V gene. Deletions cut 3 bases from V and 4 bases from J, with 10 bases between. The CDR3 has 13 residues. CDR3 coding DNA: TGTGCCAGCAGCTTGGCGGGTGGGTACGAGCAGTACTTC. Translating it yields CASSLAGGYEQYF.

The sample holds a few counts of this clone. The V and J genes are TRBV21-1 and TRBJ2-2; the table's D gene call, TRBD2, was not cross checked with the DNA. TRBV21-1 is a pseudogene segment. The length of the CDR3 is 22 residues. CDR3 nucleotide sequence: TGTGCCAGCAGCAAAGAAGGAGTTGATTGGGGGGGGCCACACGCGAACACCGGGGAGCTGTTTTTT. This codes for CASSKEGVDWGGPHANTGELFF.

The chain employs TRBV5-8 and TRBJ1-2, with 9 bases lining up with TRBD1. J lost 5 bases, V lost 4 bases, and 6 bases had no gene match. This CDR3 is 14 amino acids long. Per germline, CDR1 SGHTS and CDR2 YDEGEE. In DNA form, the CDR3 reads TGTGCCAGCAGCCTCGGACAGGGGTCGTATGGCTACACCTTC. Its protein is CASSLGQGSYGYTF.

The chain employs TRBV2 and TRBJ1-1; D gene uncertain. V lost 5 bases, J lost 0 bases, and 16 bases lay in between. Germline lookup yields CDR1 SNHLY and CDR2 FYNNEI. The CDR3 length is 16 residues. In DNA, the CDR3 is TGTGCCAGCAGTTCTACAGAGATCAACATGAACACTGAAGCTTTCTTT. Protein sequence: CASSSTEINMNTEAFF.

This clone was seen once. The chain is built from TRBV5-1 and TRBJ1-1; TRBD1 aligns across 8 bases. V trimming: 1 base; J trimming: 2 bases; junction bases outside the gene matches: 4. Germline CDR1 is SGHRS and CDR2 is YFSETQ. CDR3 length: 15 amino acids. The CDR3 DNA reads TGCGCCAGCAGCTTGTTACCAGGGGGCAACACTGAAGCTTTCTTT. It encodes CASSLLPGGNTEAFF.

The rearrangement joins TRBV19 to TRBJ2-1; tentatively, D is TRBD2 (5 bases). The CDR3 contains 15 residues. The germline gives CDR1 LNHDA, CDR2 SQIVND (reference sequence). Trimming took off 3 bases at V and 2 bases at J, with 11 bases between the two ends. The CDR3 region has the DNA TGTGCCAGTAGTATCAGCGGAGAAACCTACAATGAGCAGTTCTTC. Protein product: CASSISGETYNEQFF.

The chain joins TRBV11-3 to TRBJ2-6; unclear D gene. Germline lookup yields CDR1 SGHNT and CDR2 YENEEA. V was cut by 1 base and J by 0 bases, with 10 bases left in between. The CDR3 totals 17 residues. CDR3 sequence reads: CASSLGGGYSGANVLTF. In nucleotides, the CDR3 is TGTGCCAGCAGCTTAGGAGGCGGTTACTCTGGGGCCAACGTCCTGACTTTC.

The chain couples TRBV30 to TRBJ1-2; 9 bases align to TRBD1. The germline V gene encodes CDR1 GTSNPN and CDR2 SVGIG (reference sequence). J gave up 0 bases and V 5 bases, and 7 bases lay outside the gene matches. The CDR3 is 15 amino acids. The CDR3 sequence is CAWRQGGLANYGYTF. The CDR3 DNA sequence: TGTGCCTGGCGACAGGGGGGGCTAGCTAACTATGGCTACACCTTC.

The chain links TRBV2 to TRBJ2-1, with 8 bases fitting TRBD2. The length of the CDR3 is 19 residues. The V and J ends lost 3 bases and 0 bases, in that order; junction bases with no gene match: 13. Germline lookup yields CDR1 SNHLY and CDR2 FYNNEI. The DNA of the CDR3 is TGTGCCAGCAGTGATTCTCGGAGATTAGCGGGGCCCTCCTACAATGAGCAGTTCTTC. Its translation: CASSDSRRLAGPSYNEQFF.

CDR3 DNA: TGCGCCAGCAGCCAAGATGGCAGTTTCTATGGCTACACCTTC. Encoded protein: CASSQDGSFYGYTF. The V gene is TRBV4-1, the J gene TRBJ1-2; D gene uncertain. Trimming took 0 bases from V and 4 from J, leaving 9 bases between them. There are 14 residues in the CDR3. The germline CDR1 and CDR2 sequences are MGHRA and YSYEKL.

This chain uses TRBV5-6 with TRBJ2-4; no clear D. In germline, CDR1 is SGHDT, CDR2 YYEEEE. The CDR3 is 14 residues long. Trimming took off 0 bases at V and 6 bases at J, with 10 bases between the two ends. The CDR3 loop is CASSLEFTANIQYF. CDR3 coding DNA: TGTGCCAGCAGCTTGGAATTTACAGCAAACATTCAGTACTTC.

V is TRBV19 and J is TRBJ2-1; 8 bases are a match to TRBD1. The V gene's germline CDR1 is LNHDA and CDR2 SQIVND (reference sequence). J gave up 5 bases and V 3 bases, and 6 bases lay outside the gene matches. CDR3 length: 15 residues. The CDR3 DNA is TGTGCCAGTAGTATGTGGACAGGGAGTCACAATGAGCAGTTCTTC. Residues: CASSMWTGSHNEQFF.

This sequence joins TRBV29-1 and TRBJ2-5; D possibly corresponds to TRBD2 (6 bases). Germline lookup yields CDR1 SQVTM and CDR2 ANQGSEA. Trimming cost V 7 bases and J 2 bases, with 8 bases left between them. This CDR3 has 11 residues. The CDR3 spells CSARGQETQYF. In DNA form, the CDR3 reads TGCAGCGCCCGGGGGCAAGAGACCCAGTACTTC. Supplemented by reference TRBV29-1 and TRBJ2-5, the full variable domain reads SAVISQKPSRDICQRGTSLTIQCQVDSQVTMMFWYRQQPGQSLTLIATANQGSEATYESGFVIDKFPISRPNLTFSTLTVSNMSPEDSSIYLCSARGQETQYFGPGTRLLVL.

The chain links TRBV4-3 to TRBJ2-1, with D perhaps TRBD1 (6 bases). CDR3 length equals 17 residues. Trimming removed 1 base at V and 2 bases at J, with 15 bases between. The germline V gene has CDR1 LGHNA and CDR2 YSLEER. CDR3 amino acids: CASSQAHLRGTYNEQFF. CDR3 DNA sequence: TGCGCCAGCAGCCAAGCCCACCTCAGGGGTACCTACAATGAGCAGTTCTTC.

This clone occurred once. V is TRBV19 and J is TRBJ2-1; TRBD2 matches 9 bases. Germline V CDR1 and CDR2: LNHDA, SQIVND (reference sequence). V lost 10 bases to trimming and J lost 7 bases; unmatched junction nucleotides: 17. The CDR3 totals 16 residues. CDR3 residues: CATRGREGQSGNEQFF. CDR3 nucleotides: TGTGCCACCCGGGGGCGGGAGGGCCAATCTGGGAATGAGCAGTTCTTC.

The chain joins TRBV11-2 to TRBJ1-4; 11 bases fit TRBD1. This CDR3 is 15 amino acids long. The trim removed 5 bases at V and 8 bases at J, leaving 7 bases unmatched. CDR1 is SGHAT and CDR2 is FQNNGV in the germline V gene. CDR3 sequence reads: CASSQLGQGVEKLFF. CDR3 sequence (DNA): TGTGCCAGCAGCCAATTGGGACAGGGGGTAGAAAAACTGTTTTTT.